This TCR beta chain originates from a study of graft-versus-host responses after intestinal transplantation. Of note for this clone: What it binds is unknown.

V dropped 4 bases and J dropped 5; count of bases not matched to a gene: 3. The CDR3 loop spans 13 amino acids. Germline V gene lookup returns CDR1 GTSNPN and CDR2 SVGIG (reference sequence). Produced via immunoSEQ multiplex PCR; TCRdb's table is partial and in-frame only. Here the sample spans about 51,000 clones, roughly nine tenths being singletons. The sequence came from a human donor who was the organ donor for an intestinal transplant. The chain joins TRBV30 to TRBJ1-4, with 8 bases identical to TRBD1. Source: unstimulated CD4+ T cells sorted from spleen or lymph node cells, taken before transplant. The DNA of the CDR3 is TGTGCCTGGACCCGGGACAGGAATGAAAAACTGTTTTTT. Translated, it gives CAWTRDRNEKLFF.